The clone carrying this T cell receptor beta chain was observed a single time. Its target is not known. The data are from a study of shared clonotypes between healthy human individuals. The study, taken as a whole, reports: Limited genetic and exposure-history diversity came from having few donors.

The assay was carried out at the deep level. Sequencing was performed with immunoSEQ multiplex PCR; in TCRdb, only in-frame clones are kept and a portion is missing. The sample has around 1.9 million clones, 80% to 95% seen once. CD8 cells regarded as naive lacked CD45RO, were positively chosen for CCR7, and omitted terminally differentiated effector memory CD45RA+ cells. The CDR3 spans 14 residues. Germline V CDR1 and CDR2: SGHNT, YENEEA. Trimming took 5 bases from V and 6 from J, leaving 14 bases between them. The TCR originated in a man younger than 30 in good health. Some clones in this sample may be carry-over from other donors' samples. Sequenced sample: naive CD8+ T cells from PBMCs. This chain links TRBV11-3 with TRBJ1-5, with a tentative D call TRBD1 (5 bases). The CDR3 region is CASSPEGLAQPQHF. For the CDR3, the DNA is TGTGCCAGCAGCCCGGAGGGGCTTGCTCAGCCCCAGCATTTT.